The clone carrying this T cell receptor (beta chain) was observed a single time. These data originate in a study of blood T cell repertoires in COVID-19. Original handling: Reference gene primer amplification in the assay estimated nucleated cell counts. Using immunoSEQ multiplex PCR, the repertoire was profiled, and TCRdb retains in-frame clones only, with some absent. V, J and clone size were drawn from that table, and D and trimming were deduced from the DNA. Here the sample spans 40,000 or so clones, approximately 79% being singletons. This CDR3 contains 14 residues. Trimming took 0 bases from V and 2 from J, leaving 9 bases between them. Germline CDR1 is SGHNT and CDR2 is YYREEE (reference sequence).

The sequence was obtained from a man in his 70s with acute or convalescent COVID-19. This rearrangement joins TRBV5-4 to TRBJ2-7; D unresolved. The sequenced sample was peripheral blood. The DNA of the CDR3 is TGTGCCAGCAGCTTGGCGGTACCTCCCTACGAGCAGTACTTC. This sequence encodes CASSLAVPPYEQYF.